This TCR beta chain is drawn from a study of cytomegalovirus exposure and HLA in healthy donors. Study summary: In terms of ancestry, the Caucasian-associated cluster contained roughly 81% of the roughly 400 genotyped donors.

A single count supports this clone. Trimming cost V 6 bases and J 8 bases; bases outside gene matches: 6. CDR1 MNHNS and CDR2 SASEGT come from the germline V gene. The CDR3 is 12 residues long. The study ran its PCR with 60 Vbeta and 13 Jbeta primers. Assay used: immunoSEQ multiplex PCR; TCRdb lists only in-frame clones, some missing. The repertoire has under 100,000 clones, over 70% of them found once; the top ten carry approximately 3%. The clonotype comes from a man aged 40-49 years in good health and CMV-seronegative. The rearrangement links TRBV6-1 to TRBJ1-2; 7 bases agree with TRBD1. Sequenced: PBMCs. CDR3: CASRPGGRGYTF. CDR3 DNA sequence: TGTGCCAGCAGACCAGGGGGTAGGGGCTACACCTTC.